This T cell receptor (beta chain) was documented in a study of cytomegalovirus exposure and HLA in healthy donors. Turning to the study itself: Early released data comprised around 80 million unique TCRs from HLA-typed donors. Study results and limitations: There were reportedly fewer N-insertions in an Asian-associated ancestry cluster than the roughly 670-donor mean, in a later analysis. Presence/absence results assume similar sequencing depth per donor, which may not hold.

Germline CDR1 reads SNHLY; CDR2 reads FYNNEI. The V and J ends lost 8 bases and 6 bases, in that order; junction bases with no gene match: 8. The CDR3 has 14 residues. About this clone: The antigen is unknown.

The PCR ran on 60 Vbeta and 13 Jbeta primers. The table came from immunoSEQ multiplex PCR; TCRdb's copy has only in-frame clones and leaves some out. The sample has 100,000 to 150,000 clones, over 6.5% seen once. The sample was PBMCs. This receptor was obtained from a woman aged 40 to 55 in good health and CMV-seropositive. The chain employs TRBV2 and TRBJ1-5; 9 bases line up with TRBD1. CDR3 loop: CASRPGQGIQPQHF. The CDR3 DNA follows: TGTGCCAGCCGCCCCGGACAGGGGATTCAGCCCCAGCATTTT.